A selection of T cell receptor beta chains follows, all from one sample in a study of cytomegalovirus exposure and HLA in healthy donors. Measured with immunoSEQ multiplex PCR; TCRdb has only the in-frame clones, and not every one. The sample has some 140,000 clones, about 66% seen once. Sequenced: PBMCs. These receptors all come from a human donor in good health. Both conserved end residues are part of each CDR3. The order of the fields is V gene, D gene, CDR3 protein. D genes are given only for firm matches.

>TRBV29-1|TRBD1
CSVTGTGDTEAFF
>TRBV14|TRBD2
CASSPLGLAGRENTGELFF
>TRBV5-1|TRBD1
CASSAGQGADLYEQYF
>TRBV6-1|NA
CASSDRSAPSGNTIYF
>TRBV16|NA
CASSPATGSLSGANVLTF
>TRBV28|NA
CASSFLNQKKLFF
>TRBV29-1|TRBD2
CSVFLGTGGSKINEQFF
>TRBV29-1|NA
CSVDRGQETQYF
>TRBV5-1|NA
CASSLQEGTEAFF
>TRBV28|NA
CASSLGVRGKRNTIYF
>TRBV19|NA
CASSIISSSSYNEQFF
>TRBV7-3|TRBD1
CASSPEGAPQFF
>TRBV7-3|NA
CASSLDRTSTDTQYF
>TRBV11-2|TRBD1
CASSLGQENSPLHF
>TRBV2|TRBD2
CASRDGGMETQYF
>TRBV6-1|NA
CASRVAGQETQYF
>TRBV18|NA
CASSPFFRRDNLEQYF
>TRBV6-5|NA
CASKISAGKETQYF
>TRBV4-1|TRBD2
CASSLRGLAVSYNEQFF
>TRBV9|NA
CASSVGAMENIQYF
>TRBV29-1|TRBD1
CSVASGTGVYGYTF
>TRBV7-9|NA
CASSPSGGQPQHF
>TRBV2|TRBD1
CASRDAGGGTEAFF
>TRBV7-2|TRBD1
CASSLQGGNQPQHF
>TRBV29-1|TRBD2
CSVAPGASGRRETQYF
>TRBV12-5|NA
CASAPSTVYNEQFF
>TRBV2|TRBD2
CASSGSGSVNEQFF
>TRBV5-4|TRBD1
CASSSGTEETEAFF
>TRBV6-1|TRBD2
CASRLAGGGSEQFF
>TRBV5-6|NA
CASSLGGRSDEQYF
>TRBV7-6|TRBD1
CASSDGTGTSTEAFF
>TRBV28|NA
CASSFDTPYEQYF
>TRBV9|NA
CASQGNGEKLFF
>TRBV27|TRBD1
CASKQGATEQYF
>TRBV7-2|NA
CASSTYREPNYGYTF
>TRBV4-1|TRBD2
CASSLTLSGSRYNEQFF
>TRBV27|TRBD2
CATRASGLYNEQFF
>TRBV2|NA
CASRAWETQYF
>TRBV27|TRBD1
CASSLTGYEQYF
>TRBV6-4|NA
CASSGRTESYEQYF
>TRBV19|TRBD2
CASTGRLAGDTDTQYF
>TRBV10-3|TRBD1
CAISRDRAQETQYF
>TRBV9|TRBD1
CASSVVGQGYNEQFF
>TRBV9|TRBD2
CASSVAPGLAGHQETQYF
>TRBV6-6|TRBD2
CASSGGSGTSRYEQYF
>TRBV5-1|TRBD1
CASSLAGTEVGELFF
>TRBV29-1|TRBD1
CSVADRGLLGYTF
>TRBV27|TRBD2
CASRLALAGGDPYNEQFF
>TRBV23-1|NA
CASSPPVETQYF
>TRBV14|NA
CASSQDGPRGTNQPQHF
>TRBV25-1|NA
CASSESLGPYGYTF
>TRBV9|NA
CASSVDQQPNPEAFF
>TRBV28|NA
CASRHRVTSYEQYF
>TRBV5-1|TRBD1
CASSPRDSGYTEAFF
>TRBV9|NA
CASSPSLASHHEQFF